This T cell receptor (beta chain) was retrieved from a study of blood T cell repertoires in COVID-19. At the level of the study: Both acute and convalescent COVID-19 samples were obtained from the United States, Italy and Spain. T cells, B-cell-depleted T cells, or PBMCs supplied cDNA or gDNA.

Recruited during active infection, patients (from Seattle) were subsequently followed longitudinally. Per the original methods: How many nucleated cells were present was estimated from reference gene primer amplification. Generated by immunoSEQ multiplex PCR, the TCRdb table keeps only in-frame clones and is missing some. The DNA gave D and trimming, while V, J and clone size come from that table. Of around 300,000 clones in the sample, 65% to 90% are singletons; the top ten hold roughly 13%. V lost 3 bases and J lost 8, with 10 bases in between. The CDR3 has 12 amino acids. CDR1 is MDHEN, CDR2 SYDVKM, per germline.

The specimen sequenced was peripheral blood. This sequence joins TRBV28 and TRBJ1-2; D not resolved. The receptor was isolated from a woman aged 65 to 85 with COVID-19, enrolled during active disease. CDR3 loop: CASSFGPSGYTF. The CDR3 DNA is TGTGCCAGCAGTTTTGGCCCTTCGGGCTACACCTTC.